The T cell receptor beta chain under discussion was sequenced for a study of shared clonotypes between healthy human individuals. This CDR3 region has 12 residues. Between the trimmed V and J ends, which lost 5 bases and 8 bases, there was a span of 12 bases. Germline V CDR1 and CDR2: MNHEY, SMNVEV (reference sequence). TCRdb's copy holds only in-frame clones and misses some; the assay was immunoSEQ multiplex PCR. Counted here are under 600,000 clones, 90% to 97% occurring once; the ten biggest clones make up approximately 0.06%. The sequencing input was naive CD4+ T cells sorted from blood. Subset given: CD45RA+ positively selected. This TCR derives from a woman under 40 in good health. The chain has TRBV27 and TRBJ1-2, with D perhaps TRBD1 (5 bases). The DNA for the CDR3 is TGTGCCAGCAGTGATCTAGGGGTCGGCTACACCTTC. The encoded protein is CASSDLGVGYTF.